This T cell receptor (beta chain) was sequenced in a study of human T cells and chemical hapten exposure. Time point noted: pre-sensitization, week 0. The treatment here: therapeutic diphenylcyclopropenone sensitization with weekly scalp DPC. The CDR3 loop spans 15 amino acids. The ends lost 6 bases at V and 2 bases at J; junction bases unmatched: 6. Germline V gene data show CDR1 as MNHNY and CDR2 as SVGAGI (reference sequence). MiXCR was run by TCRdb on the RACE reads, yielding one entry per CDR3 protein. The repertoire holds under 65,000 distinct CDR3 sequences, with roughly a tenth as singletons. The sample in question was whole blood, obtained in connection with sensitization to the hapten diphenylcyclopropenone (DPC). The chain has TRBV6-6 and TRBJ2-7; 11 bases match TRBD1. This sequence was found in a woman aged 40-49 years with alopecia areata. Some clones in this sample may be carry-over from other donors' samples. CDR3 in amino acids: CASSYPGQGAYEQYF. CDR3 bases: TGTGCCAGCAGCTACCCGGGACAGGGGGCCTACGAGCAGTACTTC.